This TCR beta chain is drawn from a study of blood T cell repertoires in COVID-19. In germline, CDR1 is ENHRY, CDR2 SYGVKD. Trimming shortened V by 5 bases and J by 5 bases, and 7 bases separated the two germline ends. The CDR3 sequence is 11 residues long. Some clones are missing from TCRdb's copy, which holds only in-frame ones; the method was immunoSEQ multiplex PCR. Here the sample spans more than 110,000 clones, about three quarters being singletons. The chain couples TRBV10-3 to TRBJ2-7, with a weak D call TRBD1 (6 bases). The receptor's source is a woman of 80 years or more with active or convalescent COVID-19. Sample: peripheral blood. CDR3 sequence (DNA): TGTGCCATCAGTCAGGGGAACGAGCAGTACTTC. As protein: CAISQGNEQYF.